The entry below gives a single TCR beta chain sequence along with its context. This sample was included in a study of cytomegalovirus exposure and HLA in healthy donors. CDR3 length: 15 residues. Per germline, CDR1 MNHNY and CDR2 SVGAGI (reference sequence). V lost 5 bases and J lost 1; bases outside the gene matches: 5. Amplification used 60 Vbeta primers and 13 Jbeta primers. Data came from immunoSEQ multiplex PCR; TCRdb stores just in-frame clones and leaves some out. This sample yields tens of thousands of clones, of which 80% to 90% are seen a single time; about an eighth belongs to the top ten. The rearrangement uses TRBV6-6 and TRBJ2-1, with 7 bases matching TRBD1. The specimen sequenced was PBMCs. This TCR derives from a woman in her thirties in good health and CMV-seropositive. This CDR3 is CASSRWDSSYNEQFF. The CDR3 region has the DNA TGTGCCAGCAGTCGCTGGGACAGTTCCTACAATGAGCAGTTCTTC.